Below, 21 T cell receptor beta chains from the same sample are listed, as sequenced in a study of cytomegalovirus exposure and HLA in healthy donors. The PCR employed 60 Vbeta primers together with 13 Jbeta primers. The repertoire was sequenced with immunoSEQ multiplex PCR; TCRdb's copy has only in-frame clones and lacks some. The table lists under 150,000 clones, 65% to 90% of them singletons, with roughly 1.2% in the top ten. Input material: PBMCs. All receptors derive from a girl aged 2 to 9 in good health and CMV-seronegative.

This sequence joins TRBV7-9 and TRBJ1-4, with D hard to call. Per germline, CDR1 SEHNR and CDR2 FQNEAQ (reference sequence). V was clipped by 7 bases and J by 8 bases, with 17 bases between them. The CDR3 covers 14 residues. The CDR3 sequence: CASNRQVRDEKLFF. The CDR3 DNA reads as TGTGCCAGCAACAGACAAGTTCGAGACGAAAAACTGTTTTTT.

As DNA, the CDR3 is TGTGCCTGTCGACAGGGGGCGATTCACACCGGGGAGCTGTTTTTT. Protein: CACRQGAIHTGELFF. The J gene is TRBJ2-2, the V gene TRBV30, with TRBD1 identical over 10 bases. The CDR3 is made up of 15 amino acids. CDR1 is GTSNPN and CDR2 is SVGIG in the germline V gene (reference sequence). J gave up 3 bases and V 6 bases, and 7 bases lay outside the gene matches.

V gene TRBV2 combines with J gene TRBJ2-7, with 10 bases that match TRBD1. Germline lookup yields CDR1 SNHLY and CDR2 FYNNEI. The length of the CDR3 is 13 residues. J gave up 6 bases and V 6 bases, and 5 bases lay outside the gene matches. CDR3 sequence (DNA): TGTGCCAGCAGGGACGGGACAGGGGCCGAGCAGTACTTC. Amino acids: CASRDGTGAEQYF.

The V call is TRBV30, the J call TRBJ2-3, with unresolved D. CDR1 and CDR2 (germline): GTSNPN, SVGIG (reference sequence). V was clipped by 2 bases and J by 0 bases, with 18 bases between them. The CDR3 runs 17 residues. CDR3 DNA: TGTGCCTGGAGTCAACCAAAAAGCCGTGCTAGCACAGATACGCAGTATTTT. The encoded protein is CAWSQPKSRASTDTQYF.

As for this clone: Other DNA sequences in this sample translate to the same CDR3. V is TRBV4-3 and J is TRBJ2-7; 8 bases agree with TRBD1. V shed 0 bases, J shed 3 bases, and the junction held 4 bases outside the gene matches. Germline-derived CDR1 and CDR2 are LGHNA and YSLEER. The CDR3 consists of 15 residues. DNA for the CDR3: TGCGCCAGCAGCCAAGAAAGGACAGGGTTCTACGAGCAGTACTTC. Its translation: CASSQERTGFYEQYF.

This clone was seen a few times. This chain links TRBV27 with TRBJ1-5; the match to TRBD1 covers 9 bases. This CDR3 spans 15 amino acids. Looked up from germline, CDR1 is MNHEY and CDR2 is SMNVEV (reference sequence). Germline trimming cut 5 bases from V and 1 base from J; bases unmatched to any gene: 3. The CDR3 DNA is TGTGCCAGCAGTCTCGGACAGGGGAGCAATCAGCCCCAGCATTTT. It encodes CASSLGQGSNQPQHF.

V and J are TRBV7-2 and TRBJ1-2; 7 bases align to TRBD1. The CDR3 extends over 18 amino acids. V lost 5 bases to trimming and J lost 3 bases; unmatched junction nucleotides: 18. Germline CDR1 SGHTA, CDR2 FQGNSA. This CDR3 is CASSAGPRGTSIDYGYTF. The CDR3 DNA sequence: TGTGCCAGCAGCGCGGGCCCCAGGGGGACGAGTATCGACTATGGCTACACCTTC.

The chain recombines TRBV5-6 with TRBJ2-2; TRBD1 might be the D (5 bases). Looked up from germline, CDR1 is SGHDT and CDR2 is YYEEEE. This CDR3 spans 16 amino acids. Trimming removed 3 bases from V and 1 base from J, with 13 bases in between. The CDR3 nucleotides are TGTGCCAGCAGCTCATACAGGAAGAGGAACACCGGGGAGCTGTTTTTT. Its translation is CASSSYRKRNTGELFF. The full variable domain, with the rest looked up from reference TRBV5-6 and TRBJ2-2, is DAGVTQSPTHLIKTRGQQVTLRCSPKSGHDTVSWYQQALGQGPQFIFQYYEEEERQRGNFPDRFSGHQFPNYSSELNVNALLLGDSALYLCASSSYRKRNTGELFFGEGSRLTVL.

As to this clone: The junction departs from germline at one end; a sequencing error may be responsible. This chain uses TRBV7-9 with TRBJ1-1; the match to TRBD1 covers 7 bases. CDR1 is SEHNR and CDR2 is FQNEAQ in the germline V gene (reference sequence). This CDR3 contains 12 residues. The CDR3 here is CSSSKGQREAFF. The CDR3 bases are TGTTCCAGCAGCAAGGGACAGCGTGAAGCTTTCTTT.

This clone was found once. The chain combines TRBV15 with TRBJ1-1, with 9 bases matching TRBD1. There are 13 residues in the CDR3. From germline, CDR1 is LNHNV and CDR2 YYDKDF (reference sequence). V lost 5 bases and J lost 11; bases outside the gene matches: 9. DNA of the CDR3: TGTGCCACCAGCGCCTGGACAGGGGTTGGGGCTTTCTTT. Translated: CATSAWTGVGAFF.

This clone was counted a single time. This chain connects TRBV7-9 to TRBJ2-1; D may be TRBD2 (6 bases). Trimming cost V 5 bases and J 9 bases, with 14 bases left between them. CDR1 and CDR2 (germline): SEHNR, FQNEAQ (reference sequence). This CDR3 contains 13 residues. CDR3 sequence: CASSPGGRGEQFF. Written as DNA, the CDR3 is TGTGCCAGCAGCCCCGGGGGAAGGGGTGAGCAGTTCTTC.

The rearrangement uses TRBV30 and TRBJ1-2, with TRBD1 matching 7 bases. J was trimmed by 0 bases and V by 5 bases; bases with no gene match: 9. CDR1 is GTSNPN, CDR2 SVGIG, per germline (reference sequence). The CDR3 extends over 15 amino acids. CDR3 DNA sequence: TGTGCCTGGGTCAGGGACAGAGGTTCTAACTATGGCTACACCTTC. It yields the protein CAWVRDRGSNYGYTF. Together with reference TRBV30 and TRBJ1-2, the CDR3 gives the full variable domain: SQTIHQWPATLVQPVGSPLSLECTVEGTSNPNLYWYRQAAGRGLQLLFYSVGIGQISSEVPQNLSASRPQDRQFILSSKKLLLSDSGFYLCAWVRDRGSNYGYTFGSGTRLTVV.

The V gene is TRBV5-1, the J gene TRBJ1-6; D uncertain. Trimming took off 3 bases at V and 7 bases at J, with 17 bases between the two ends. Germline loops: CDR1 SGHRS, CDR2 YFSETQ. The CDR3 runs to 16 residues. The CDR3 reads CASSSSGGGLNSPLHF. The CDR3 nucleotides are TGCGCCAGCAGCTCCTCCGGCGGAGGTCTAAATTCACCCCTCCACTTT. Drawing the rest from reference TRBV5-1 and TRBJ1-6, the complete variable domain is KAGVTQTPRYLIKTRGQQVTLSCSPISGHRSVSWYQQTPGQGLQFLFEYFSETQRNKGNFPGRFSGRQFSNSRSEMNVSTLELGDSALYLCASSSSGGGLNSPLHFGNGTRLTVT.

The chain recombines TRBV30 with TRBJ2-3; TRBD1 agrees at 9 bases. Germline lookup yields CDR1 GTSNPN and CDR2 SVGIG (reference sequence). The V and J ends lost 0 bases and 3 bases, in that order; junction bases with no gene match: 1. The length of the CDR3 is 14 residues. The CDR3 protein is CAWSVGTGTDTQYF. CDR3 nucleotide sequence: TGTGCCTGGAGTGTCGGGACAGGGACAGATACGCAGTATTTT.

CDR3 amino acids: CASSQGQGGEKLFF. For the CDR3, the DNA is TGTGCCAGCAGCCAGGGACAGGGGGGAGAAAAACTGTTTTTT. The V and J genes are TRBV7-9 and TRBJ1-4; 11 bases align to TRBD1. Germline V gene sequence: CDR1 SEHNR, CDR2 FQNEAQ (reference sequence). Losses at the gene ends were 5 bases for V and 8 bases for J; bases not matched to a gene: 4. This CDR3 has 14 residues.

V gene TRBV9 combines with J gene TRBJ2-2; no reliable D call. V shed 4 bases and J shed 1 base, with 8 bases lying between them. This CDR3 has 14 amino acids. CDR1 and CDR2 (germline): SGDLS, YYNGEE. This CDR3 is CASSRLENTGELFF. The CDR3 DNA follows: TGTGCCAGCAGCAGACTCGAGAACACCGGGGAGCTGTTTTTT.

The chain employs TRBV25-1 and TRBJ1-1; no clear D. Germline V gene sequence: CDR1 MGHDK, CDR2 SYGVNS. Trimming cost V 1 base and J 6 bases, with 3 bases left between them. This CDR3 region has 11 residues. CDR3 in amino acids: CASSEFAEAFF. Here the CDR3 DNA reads TGTGCCAGCAGTGAATTCGCTGAAGCTTTCTTT.

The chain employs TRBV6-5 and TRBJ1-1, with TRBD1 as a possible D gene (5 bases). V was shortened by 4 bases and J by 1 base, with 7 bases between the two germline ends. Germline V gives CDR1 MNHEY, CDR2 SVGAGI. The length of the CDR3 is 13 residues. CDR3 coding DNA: TGTGCCAGCAGTTTCCAGGGGAACACTGAAGCTTTCTTT. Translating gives CASSFQGNTEAFF.

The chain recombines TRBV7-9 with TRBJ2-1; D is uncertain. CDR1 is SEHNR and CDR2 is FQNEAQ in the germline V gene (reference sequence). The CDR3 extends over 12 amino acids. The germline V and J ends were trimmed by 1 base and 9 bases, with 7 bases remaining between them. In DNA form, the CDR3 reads TGTGCCAGCAGCTTAGGAGTTGCTGAGCAGTTCTTC. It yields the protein CASSLGVAEQFF.

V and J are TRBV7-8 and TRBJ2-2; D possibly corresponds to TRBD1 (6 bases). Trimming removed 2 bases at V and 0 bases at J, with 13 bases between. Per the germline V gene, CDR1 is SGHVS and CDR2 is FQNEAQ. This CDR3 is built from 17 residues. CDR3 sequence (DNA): TGTGCCAGCAGCTTAAGGACAGTGCCATCGAACACCGGGGAGCTGTTTTTT. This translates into CASSLRTVPSNTGELFF.

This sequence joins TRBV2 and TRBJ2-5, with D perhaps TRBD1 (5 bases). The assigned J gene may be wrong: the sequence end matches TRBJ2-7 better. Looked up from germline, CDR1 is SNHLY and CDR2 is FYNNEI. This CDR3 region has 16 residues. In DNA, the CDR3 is TGTGCCAGCAGTGAGACGGTCAGGGAAGGCTCCTACGAGCAGTACTTC. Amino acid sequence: CASSETVREGSYEQYF.